A selection of T cell receptor beta chains follows, all from one sample in a study of PD-L1 blockade in urothelial cancer. Sequencing used immunoSEQ multiplex PCR; TCRdb keeps in-frame clones, though not all of them. The sample holds about 24,000 clones; around nine tenths are singletons and the top ten take approximately 3%. This material consisted of PBMCs, taken around atezolizumab (anti-PD-L1) treatment. Receptor source: a man aged 45-65 years with urothelial cancer. Both conserved end residues are part of each CDR3. A D gene is named only where the DNA matches it firmly. Expanded clones are given a class, and other clones once, few, many or no size at all.

d_gene: TRBD1; j_gene: TRBJ1-4; abundance: NA; v_gene: TRBV14; CDR3nt: TGTGCCAGCAGCCGACAGGGAAATGAAAAACTGTTTTTT; CDR3aa: CASSRQGNEKLFF
d_gene: NA; j_gene: TRBJ2-3; abundance: once; v_gene: TRBV21-1; CDR3nt: TGTGCCAGCAGCTTTCATAGGCCGGGACTAGCGGGGGATACGCAGTATTTT; CDR3aa: CASSFHRPGLAGDTQYF
d_gene: TRBD1; j_gene: TRBJ2-7; abundance: NA; v_gene: TRBV4-1; CDR3nt: TGCGCCAGCAGCCAAGAGAGACGGACAGGGTTCTACGAGCAGTACTTC; CDR3aa: CASSQERRTGFYEQYF
d_gene: NA; j_gene: TRBJ2-7; abundance: NA; v_gene: TRBV29-1; CDR3nt: TGCAGCGCCGTCCGGGAATCCTACGAGCAGTACTTC; CDR3aa: CSAVRESYEQYF
d_gene: TRBD1; j_gene: TRBJ2-7; abundance: once; v_gene: TRBV7-6; CDR3nt: TGTGCCAGCAGCCCCCTGCCCAGGGGGTCCCCAAAGCAGTACTTC; CDR3aa: CASSPLPRGSPKQYF
d_gene: TRBD1; j_gene: TRBJ1-2; abundance: NA; v_gene: TRBV5-6; CDR3nt: TGTGCCAGCAGCCTGGACAGGAAGCTTAACTATGGCTACACCTTC; CDR3aa: CASSLDRKLNYGYTF
d_gene: TRBD1; j_gene: TRBJ1-1; abundance: once; v_gene: TRBV28; CDR3nt: TGTGCCAGCAGTTTAGAGGGACAGGGGAAAAACACTGAAGCTTTCTTT; CDR3aa: CASSLEGQGKNTEAFF
d_gene: TRBD1; j_gene: TRBJ1-5; abundance: NA; v_gene: TRBV9; CDR3nt: TGTGCCAGCAGCGTGACAGGGAACAATCAGCCCCAGCATTTT; CDR3aa: CASSVTGNNQPQHF
d_gene: TRBD1; j_gene: TRBJ1-6; abundance: NA; v_gene: TRBV10-2; CDR3nt: TGCGCCAGCAGTCGGGACAGGGCAAATTCACCCCTCCACTTT; CDR3aa: CASSRDRANSPLHF
d_gene: TRBD2; j_gene: TRBJ2-7; abundance: NA; v_gene: TRBV27; CDR3nt: TGTGCCAGCAGTTCCTCCAACACACTTACTAGCGGGGTTACCTACGAGCAGTACTTC; CDR3aa: CASSSSNTLTSGVTYEQYF
d_gene: NA; j_gene: TRBJ1-4; abundance: NA; v_gene: TRBV19; CDR3nt: TGTGCCAGTAGTGGGGCAGGTGAAAAACTGTTTTTT; CDR3aa: CASSGAGEKLFF
d_gene: NA; j_gene: TRBJ2-3; abundance: NA; v_gene: TRBV11-3; CDR3nt: TGTGCCAGCAGCTTTTCAGGCCCAGATACGCAGTATTTT; CDR3aa: CASSFSGPDTQYF
d_gene: TRBD2; j_gene: TRBJ2-3; abundance: NA; v_gene: TRBV19; CDR3nt: TGTGCCAGTACGAGACTAGCGGGGGGGGCAGATACGCAGTATTTT; CDR3aa: CASTRLAGGADTQYF
d_gene: TRBD1; j_gene: TRBJ2-1; abundance: NA; v_gene: TRBV5-1; CDR3nt: TGCGCCAGCAGCTACTACCTCGGGACAGGGAATGAGCAGTTCTTC; CDR3aa: CASSYYLGTGNEQFF
d_gene: NA; j_gene: TRBJ2-2; abundance: NA; v_gene: TRBV5-1; CDR3nt: TGCGCCTCTTCAGAGAACACCGGGGAGCTGTTTTTT; CDR3aa: CASSENTGELFF
d_gene: TRBD1; j_gene: TRBJ1-3; abundance: NA; v_gene: TRBV30; CDR3nt: TGTGCCTGGAGGGACAGGGGAACTGGAAACACCATATATTTT; CDR3aa: CAWRDRGTGNTIYF
d_gene: NA; j_gene: TRBJ1-1; abundance: NA; v_gene: TRBV6-1; CDR3nt: TGTGCCAGCAGTGATGGTGGAGGTTTTCACGCTGAAGCTTTCTTT; CDR3aa: CASSDGGGFHAEAFF
d_gene: NA; j_gene: TRBJ1-2; abundance: NA; v_gene: TRBV6-6; CDR3nt: TGTGCCAGCAGACTCTATGGCTACACCTTC; CDR3aa: CASRLYGYTF
d_gene: NA; j_gene: TRBJ2-1; abundance: NA; v_gene: TRBV5-1; CDR3nt: TGCGCCAGCAGCCCAGGGGCCAGAGCCTACAATGAGCAGTTCTTC; CDR3aa: CASSPGARAYNEQFF
d_gene: NA; j_gene: TRBJ1-1; abundance: NA; v_gene: TRBV19; CDR3nt: TGTGCCAGTAGAAATAACAGGGTAACCCTGAACACTGAAGCTTTCTTT; CDR3aa: CASRNNRVTLNTEAFF
d_gene: NA; j_gene: TRBJ1-3; abundance: NA; v_gene: TRBV7-8; CDR3nt: TGTGCCAGCAGCTTTAAGGGGGCTGGAAACACCATATATTTT; CDR3aa: CASSFKGAGNTIYF
d_gene: NA; j_gene: TRBJ1-2; abundance: NA; v_gene: TRBV6-5; CDR3nt: TGTGCCAGCAGCGTGGTAGGGGCCACGCGCGGCTACACCTTC; CDR3aa: CASSVVGATRGYTF
d_gene: TRBD1; j_gene: TRBJ2-1; abundance: NA; v_gene: TRBV11-2; CDR3nt: TGTGCCAGCAGTCATCGGGACAGGGCCCTGACCTACAATGAGCAGTTCTTC; CDR3aa: CASSHRDRALTYNEQFF
d_gene: TRBD2; j_gene: TRBJ2-1; abundance: NA; v_gene: TRBV4-1; CDR3nt: TGCGCCAGCAGCCAAGTAGGGACTAGCGGGACCTACAATGAGCAGTTCTTC; CDR3aa: CASSQVGTSGTYNEQFF
d_gene: TRBD1; j_gene: TRBJ1-2; abundance: NA; v_gene: TRBV18; CDR3nt: TGTGCCAGCTCACCACCCGGGACAGGGCTTCTAATTGGCTACACCTTC; CDR3aa: CASSPPGTGLLIGYTF
d_gene: TRBD2; j_gene: TRBJ2-2; abundance: NA; v_gene: TRBV9; CDR3nt: TGTGCCAGCAGCGTAGAAGGAGCGGGGGGGGTCCCGAGGCACACCGGGGAGCTGTTTTTT; CDR3aa: CASSVEGAGGVPRHTGELFF
d_gene: TRBD2; j_gene: TRBJ2-3; abundance: NA; v_gene: TRBV29-1; CDR3nt: TGCAGCGTTGAAGTGGGACTAGCGGGGCGCACAGATACGCAGTATTTT; CDR3aa: CSVEVGLAGRTDTQYF
d_gene: NA; j_gene: TRBJ1-1; abundance: NA; v_gene: TRBV7-9; CDR3nt: TGTGCCAGCAGCGTTTTACGCTTTCCGGGATCGAACACTGAAGCTTTCTTT; CDR3aa: CASSVLRFPGSNTEAFF
d_gene: TRBD2; j_gene: TRBJ2-5; abundance: NA; v_gene: TRBV7-8; CDR3nt: TGTGCCAGCAGAGTAGCGGGAGGTCCAGATAGGTCAGAGACCCAGTACTTC; CDR3aa: CASRVAGGPDRSETQYF
d_gene: NA; j_gene: TRBJ2-3; abundance: NA; v_gene: TRBV30; CDR3nt: TGTGCCACCTCAAGGGGGGGCCGGGGCCCTAGCACAGATACGCAGTATTTT; CDR3aa: CATSRGGRGPSTDTQYF
d_gene: TRBD2; j_gene: TRBJ2-1; abundance: NA; v_gene: TRBV28; CDR3nt: TGTGCCAGCAGTAAACTAGCGCCGAAGAATGAGCAGTTCTTC; CDR3aa: CASSKLAPKNEQFF
d_gene: TRBD2; j_gene: TRBJ2-1; abundance: NA; v_gene: TRBV11-2; CDR3nt: TGTGCCAGCAGTGATCTAGCGGGAGGGTACAATGAGCAGTTCTTC; CDR3aa: CASSDLAGGYNEQFF
d_gene: TRBD2; j_gene: TRBJ2-1; abundance: once; v_gene: TRBV13; CDR3nt: TGTGCCAGCAGCCTCAAACCTGGCGGGGGGCCCAATGAGCAGTTCTTC; CDR3aa: CASSLKPGGGPNEQFF
d_gene: TRBD1; j_gene: TRBJ2-7; abundance: NA; v_gene: TRBV5-1; CDR3nt: TGCGCCAGCAGCTTGGCGGACAGGCTCCCCTACGAGCAGTACTTC; CDR3aa: CASSLADRLPYEQYF
d_gene: NA; j_gene: TRBJ2-7; abundance: NA; v_gene: TRBV5-4; CDR3nt: TGTGCCAGCAGCAATGACCGAGGGGGCTACGAGCAGTACTTC; CDR3aa: CASSNDRGGYEQYF
d_gene: NA; j_gene: TRBJ2-7; abundance: NA; v_gene: TRBV14; CDR3nt: TGTGCCAGCAGCCAGCGAGGCCCATCCTACGAGCAGTACTTC; CDR3aa: CASSQRGPSYEQYF
d_gene: TRBD2; j_gene: TRBJ2-1; abundance: NA; v_gene: TRBV7-8; CDR3nt: TGTGCCAGCAGCCCAGGGTCTAGCGGGGGGGCCCTTGAGCAGTTCTTC; CDR3aa: CASSPGSSGGALEQFF
d_gene: NA; j_gene: TRBJ1-1; abundance: NA; v_gene: TRBV9; CDR3nt: TGTGCCAGCAGCGTAAACACGAACACTGAAGCTTTCTTT; CDR3aa: CASSVNTNTEAFF
d_gene: NA; j_gene: TRBJ2-2; abundance: NA; v_gene: TRBV5-1; CDR3nt: TGCGCCAGCAGCTTGGAGGTAGCTAGTACGAACACCGGGGAGCTGTTTTTT; CDR3aa: CASSLEVASTNTGELFF
d_gene: TRBD1; j_gene: TRBJ2-7; abundance: NA; v_gene: TRBV12-5; CDR3nt: TGTGCTAGTGGTTACGGGACAGGGGGTGGTTTCGACGAGCAGTACTTC; CDR3aa: CASGYGTGGGFDEQYF
d_gene: NA; j_gene: TRBJ1-5; abundance: NA; v_gene: TRBV9; CDR3nt: TGTGCCAGCAGCGTAGATCACAGGGCGAATCAGCCCCAGCATTTT; CDR3aa: CASSVDHRANQPQHF
d_gene: NA; j_gene: TRBJ1-5; abundance: NA; v_gene: TRBV28; CDR3nt: TGTGCCTGTCAGATGGGCAATCAGCCCCAGCATTTT; CDR3aa: CACQMGNQPQHF
d_gene: NA; j_gene: TRBJ1-1; abundance: NA; v_gene: TRBV5-6; CDR3nt: TGTGCCAGCAGCTTAGCCGGGGGAATCAACACTGAAGCTTTCTTT; CDR3aa: CASSLAGGINTEAFF
d_gene: TRBD2; j_gene: TRBJ2-3; abundance: NA; v_gene: TRBV5-5; CDR3nt: TGTGCCAGCAGCCTCGGGACTAGCGGGGGGTTAACTCAAGGAGATACGCAGTATTTT; CDR3aa: CASSLGTSGGLTQGDTQYF
d_gene: TRBD2; j_gene: TRBJ2-7; abundance: NA; v_gene: TRBV9; CDR3nt: TGTGCCAGCAGCGTAGGCGGTAGCGGGAGCTCCTACGAGCAGTACTTC; CDR3aa: CASSVGGSGSSYEQYF
d_gene: TRBD1; j_gene: TRBJ2-7; abundance: NA; v_gene: TRBV5-5; CDR3nt: TGTGCCAGCAGCTTGTATGGACAGGGGGACGAGCAGTACTTC; CDR3aa: CASSLYGQGDEQYF
d_gene: TRBD2; j_gene: TRBJ2-7; abundance: NA; v_gene: TRBV5-6; CDR3nt: TGTGCCAGCAGCTTTCCGGGAGGGACGGAATCCTACGAGCAGTACTTC; CDR3aa: CASSFPGGTESYEQYF
d_gene: NA; j_gene: TRBJ2-7; abundance: NA; v_gene: TRBV4-3; CDR3nt: TGCGCCAGCAGCCAAGATTCCCAGTCCCCCTACGAGCAGTACTTC; CDR3aa: CASSQDSQSPYEQYF
d_gene: TRBD1; j_gene: TRBJ2-5; abundance: NA; v_gene: TRBV5-1; CDR3nt: TGCGCCAGCAGCCGGACAGGGGTCGGAGAGACCCAGTACTTC; CDR3aa: CASSRTGVGETQYF
d_gene: NA; j_gene: TRBJ1-2; abundance: few; v_gene: TRBV19; CDR3nt: TGTGCCAGTAGTATTACCCAGGGTGGCTATGGCTACACCTTC; CDR3aa: CASSITQGGYGYTF
d_gene: NA; j_gene: TRBJ1-1; abundance: NA; v_gene: TRBV5-4; CDR3nt: TGTGCCAGCACCCTAGGGGCAGCTGAAGCTTTCTTT; CDR3aa: CASTLGAAEAFF
d_gene: NA; j_gene: TRBJ1-1; abundance: medium-sized; v_gene: TRBV2; CDR3nt: TGTGCCAGCAGCCCCAAGGGGGATGCTTTCTTT; CDR3aa: CASSPKGDAFF
d_gene: TRBD2; j_gene: TRBJ2-1; abundance: once; v_gene: TRBV18; CDR3nt: TGTGCCAGCTCTCTGGGACTAGCGGGGGTGCCCCAGCAGTTCTTC; CDR3aa: CASSLGLAGVPQQFF
d_gene: NA; j_gene: TRBJ2-7; abundance: NA; v_gene: TRBV7-8; CDR3nt: TGTGCCAGCAGCCAAGGGGGGGCGAACCACGAGCAGTACTTC; CDR3aa: CASSQGGANHEQYF
d_gene: TRBD1; j_gene: TRBJ1-2; abundance: once; v_gene: TRBV18; CDR3nt: TGTGCCAGCTCACCACTCGGACAGGATCATGGCTACACCTTC; CDR3aa: CASSPLGQDHGYTF
d_gene: NA; j_gene: TRBJ2-3; abundance: NA; v_gene: TRBV28; CDR3nt: TGTGCCAGCAGTTGGGGGGGCAGGGCAAAGGTTTCGAGCCCTACGCAGTATTTT; CDR3aa: CASSWGGRAKVSSPTQYF
d_gene: NA; j_gene: TRBJ2-1; abundance: NA; v_gene: TRBV19; CDR3nt: TGTGCCAGTAGATCGGGCAATGAGCAGTTCTTC; CDR3aa: CASRSGNEQFF